The clone carrying this T cell receptor beta chain was found once. Antigen specificity is unknown. The sample comes from a study of T cell responses to AZD1222 COVID-19 vaccine. Points from the study as a whole: The number of AZD1222 recipients seropositive at baseline was only 6 or 7. Among spike-specific TCRs, nearly half reportedly target unmutated variant regions.

Sequencing was performed with immunoSEQ multiplex PCR; in TCRdb, only in-frame clones are kept and a portion is missing. The sample includes around 110,000 clones, roughly 84% seen only once; the top ten take roughly 8%. The V end lost 6 bases, the J end lost 12 bases, and 11 bases lay between the germline ends. Germline V lookup: CDR1 MNHEY, CDR2 SVGAGI. This CDR3 comprises 10 residues. This rearrangement joins TRBV6-5 to TRBJ1-1; D not resolved. Material: peripheral blood, obtained on day 0 of AZD1222 vaccination. The TCR originated in an adult in good health. The CDR3 loop is CASSYPVSFF. CDR3 coding DNA: TGTGCCAGCAGCTACCCGGTGTCTTTCTTT.